Listed below are T cell receptor beta chains from one sample, sequenced in a study of blood T cell repertoires in COVID-19. Clones were sequenced by immunoSEQ multiplex PCR, and TCRdb holds only the in-frame ones, with some missing. The sample shows fewer than 50,000 clones, 86% of them seen only once. The sequencing input was peripheral blood. These receptors all stem from a human donor in a cohort sampled during active COVID-19. CDR3s leave out the opening cysteine and the closing phenylalanine or tryptophan.

TRBJ2-1,TRBV7-2,ASSSSGVEQF
TRBJ2-1,TRBV15,ATSRDSGREGEQF
TRBJ2-5,TRBV5-1,ASRGLAGETQY
TRBJ2-3,TRBV2,ASKVTSGYVQY
TRBJ2-7,TRBV28,ASRTIRDRGAYEQY
TRBJ2-3,TRBV19,ASSMLTGTSSTDTQY
TRBJ1-2,TRBV21-1,ASSKTGSSPIYGYT
TRBJ1-5,TRBV28,ASRRAGQPQH
TRBJ1-3,TRBV15,ATQAMTGGAGNTIY
TRBJ1-1,TRBV5-1,ASSLPDSLMNTEAF
TRBJ2-1,TRBV18,ASSGLAGYNEQF
TRBJ2-1,TRBV9,ASSTQKSFHNEQF
TRBJ1-1,TRBV19,ASSIAGTGNAEAF
TRBJ1-4,TRBV5-1,ASSLQGGLNEKLF
TRBJ2-4,TRBV7-9,ASASHEMTSGRNIQY
TRBJ2-5,TRBV5-6,ASSLGTVQETQY
TRBJ1-1,TRBV6-5,ASRAGGENTEAF
TRBJ1-5,TRBV6-5,ASLQGQNQPQH
TRBJ1-1,TRBV5-4,ASSLVGGSEAF
TRBJ2-7,TRBV4-2,ASSQNPSGRGMHYEQY
TRBJ1-1,TRBV27,ASSRMDRHFGEAF
TRBJ2-7,TRBV6-1,ASSEELYYEQY
TRBJ2-2,TRBV3-1/TRBV3-2,ASSQVYGSRSTGELF
TRBJ2-7,TRBV19,ASSQGLAKD
TRBJ2-7,TRBV5-1,ASSTGSLESYEQY
TRBJ2-1,TRBV20-1,SASPRTGVRYNEQF
TRBJ2-1,TRBV29-1,SVEGGRYYNEQF
TRBJ2-3,TRBV11-2,ASSSGQGAGTDTQY
TRBJ2-2,TRBV4-2,ASSQDPGGDTGELF
TRBJ1-2,TRBV6-5,ASSNPQGVGYT
TRBJ2-7,TRBV7-9,ASSSSTTSRSYEQY
TRBJ1-1,TRBV29-1,SVEGRTANTEAF
TRBJ1-2,TRBV7-9,ASSRRATNYGYT
TRBJ2-7,TRBV2,ASSATLAGGYEQY
TRBJ1-2,TRBV21-1,ASSPRRPGVQGYT
TRBJ2-5,TRBV5-1,ASSLGTAPGPQY
TRBJ2-3,TRBV11-2,ASSSWVLRGTQY
TRBJ2-1,TRBV6-2/TRBV6-3,ASSPPRWTGRHEQF
TRBJ1-2,TRBV7-9,ASSEGQSNYGYT
TRBJ1-6,TRBV14,ASSQTGVRSPLH
TRBJ2-1,TRBV2,ASSERLRGFYNEQF
TRBJ2-1,TRBV7-9,ASRTTGVYGDEQF
TRBJ1-6,TRBV7-2,ASSSFLGTGNSPLH
TRBJ1-5,TRBV7-9,ASSFRTGCNQPQH
TRBJ1-5,TRBV27,ASSFQTGTNQPQH
TRBJ1-5,TRBV2,ASREQGNQPQH
TRBJ1-5,TRBV29-1,SVRQGDQPQH